Shown below are 26 T cell receptor beta chains from a single sample sequenced in a study of blood T cell repertoires in COVID-19 (dated by TCRdb to 2018 to 2021). Libraries were made using the immunoSEQ multiplex PCR assay. TCRdb stores this immuneACCESS table with in-frame sequences only. Part of the clones is absent; in the studies checked, under half of the shortfall reflects unresolved V genes, and no reason is known for the rest. A total of about 52,000 clones appear in this sample, around 81% of them only once. The ten largest clones add up to 5.5% to 7.5% of the sample. The specimen sequenced was peripheral blood. All receptors derive from a man aged 65-85 years with active COVID-19.

This clone was picked up one time. The chain employs TRBV25-1 and TRBJ1-1; the D gene is possibly TRBD1 (5 bases). Germline V lookup: CDR1 MGHDK, CDR2 SYGVNS. Trimming left V 1 base short and J 10 bases short, with 13 bases between. This CDR3 comprises 13 residues. CDR3: CASSESEGTGAFF. In DNA form, the CDR3 reads TGTGCCAGCAGTGAATCGGAGGGTACAGGAGCTTTCTTT.

This chain connects TRBV4-3 to TRBJ1-5; D is uncertain. Looked up from germline, CDR1 is LGHNA and CDR2 is YSLEER. The CDR3 has 14 amino acids. Between the trimmed V and J ends, which lost 1 base and 1 base, there was a span of 5 bases. The CDR3 sequence is CASSQGQSNQPQHF. The CDR3 bases are TGCGCCAGCAGCCAAGGGCAAAGCAATCAGCCCCAGCATTTT.

This chain links TRBV29-1 with TRBJ1-1; TRBD1 matches 7 bases. The CDR3 is made up of 12 amino acids. Trimming removed 7 bases from V and 6 bases from J; junction bases left unmatched: 8. Germline assignment: CDR1 SQVTM and CDR2 ANQGSEA. Here the CDR3 reads CSGNRGGPEAFF. The CDR3 region has the DNA TGCAGCGGAAACAGGGGTGGGCCTGAAGCTTTCTTT.

This chain uses TRBV7-9 with TRBJ2-7; tentative D call: TRBD1 (5 bases). V lost 3 bases and J lost 6, with 9 bases in between. This CDR3 region has 12 residues. Germline-derived CDR1 and CDR2 are SEHNR and FQNEAQ (reference sequence). The CDR3 nucleotides read TGTGCCAGCAGCTTGCAGGGTCCCGAGCAGTACTTC. Translating gives CASSLQGPEQYF.

V is TRBV4-1 and J is TRBJ1-6; 11 bases agree with TRBD1. After removal of 4 bases from V and 10 bases from J, the junction contained 9 bases not matched to a gene. Germline CDR1 is MGHRA and CDR2 is YSYEKL. The CDR3 consists of 16 residues. The CDR3: CASSPTGTGGMSPLHF. CDR3 nucleotide sequence: TGCGCCAGCAGCCCAACGGGGACAGGGGGAATGTCACCCCTCCACTTT.

This chain connects TRBV9 to TRBJ2-5, with D tentatively TRBD2 (6 bases). Trimming stripped 4 bases from V and 5 bases from J, with 15 bases between. CDR1 and CDR2 from the germline V gene are SGDLS and YYNGEE. The CDR3 sequence is 14 residues long. CDR3 DNA sequence: TGTGCCAGCAGCTTCGGGGGTTTTAAGGAGACCCAGTACTTC. Amino acids: CASSFGGFKETQYF.

V and J are TRBV6-5 and TRBJ1-3, with a possible D match to TRBD1 (5 bases). With 6 bases removed from V and 11 bases from J, the gap between germline ends came to 17 bases. Germline CDR1 reads MNHEY; CDR2 reads SVGAGI. This CDR3 has 13 amino acids. DNA of the CDR3: TGTGCCAGCAGCACAGGTCAGAAACGGCCCATATATTTT. Translating gives CASSTGQKRPIYF.

The chain carries TRBV6-5 and TRBJ2-5, with D possibly TRBD2 on 6 matching bases. Germline V gives CDR1 MNHEY, CDR2 SVGAGI. The CDR3 has 15 amino acids. Trimming removed 4 bases from V and 3 bases from J, with 15 bases in between. CDR3 nucleotides: TGTGCCAGCAGTTCGGTTGGGACTTCGAAAGAGACCCAGTACTTC. Its protein product is CASSSVGTSKETQYF.

The chain joins TRBV4-3 to TRBJ1-1; a possible D gene is TRBD1 (5 bases). Trimming removed 0 bases at V and 3 bases at J, with 8 bases between. CDR1 LGHNA and CDR2 YSLEER come from the germline V gene. This CDR3 is built from 14 residues. The DNA for the CDR3 is TGCGCCAGCAGCCAAGACAGGGCGGACACTGAAGCTTTCTTT. This gives the protein CASSQDRADTEAFF.

This chain links TRBV5-4 with TRBJ2-3; D remains unclear. Trimming pared 0 bases from V and 0 bases from J, leaving 5 bases between. The CDR3 extends over 14 amino acids. Germline V gene sequence: CDR1 SGHNT, CDR2 YYREEE (reference sequence). The CDR3 sequence is CASSLAGSTDTQYF. The CDR3 coding sequence is TGTGCCAGCAGCTTGGCTGGCAGCACAGATACGCAGTATTTT. Filled out from reference TRBV5-4 and TRBJ2-3, the complete variable domain reads ETGVTQSPTHLIKTRGQQVTLRCSSQSGHNTVSWYQQALGQGPQFIFQYYREEENGRGNFPPRFSGLQFPNYSSELNVNALELDDSALYLCASSLAGSTDTQYFGPGTRLTVL.

The V call is TRBV6-5, the J call TRBJ2-2, with 10 bases aligning to TRBD2. The CDR3 sequence is 15 residues long. Germline V gives CDR1 MNHEY, CDR2 SVGAGI. J lost 4 bases, V lost 6 bases, and 5 bases had no gene match. CDR3 in amino acids: CASRSLAGVTGELFF. CDR3 in DNA: TGTGCCAGCAGATCCCTAGCGGGGGTCACCGGGGAGCTGTTTTTT.

This rearrangement joins TRBV11-2 to TRBJ2-1; a weak D match, TRBD1 (5 bases). The germline gives CDR1 SGHAT, CDR2 FQNNGV. V dropped 1 base and J dropped 3 bases, with 16 bases sitting between them. The CDR3 extends over 17 amino acids. The chain's CDR3 is CASSLGQLGAYYNEQFF. The CDR3 nucleotides read TGTGCCAGCAGCTTAGGTCAGCTAGGGGCCTACTACAATGAGCAGTTCTTC.

The chain has TRBV9 and TRBJ1-3; D not resolved. CDR3 length: 13 residues. The germline V gene encodes CDR1 SGDLS and CDR2 YYNGEE. V was shortened by 4 bases and J by 5 bases, with 10 bases between the two germline ends. This CDR3 reads CASSSSERNTIYF. The DNA for the CDR3 is TGTGCCAGCAGCTCAAGTGAGCGAAACACCATATATTTT.

This clone appeared a single time. V usage is TRBV5-1 and J usage is TRBJ2-5, with TRBD1 identical over 11 bases. V lost 4 bases to trimming and J lost 1 base; unmatched junction nucleotides: 3. This CDR3 is 15 amino acids long. The germline CDR1 and CDR2 sequences are SGHRS and YFSETQ. CDR3 region: CASSPGQGVQETQYF. In DNA form, the CDR3 reads TGCGCCAGCAGCCCGGGACAGGGGGTCCAAGAGACCCAGTACTTC.

This clone has only one observation. The V call is TRBV5-5, the J call TRBJ1-6; TRBD1 agrees at 10 bases. CDR1 and CDR2 (germline): SGHKS, YYEKEE (reference sequence). The V gene end was trimmed by 3 bases and the J gene end by 7 bases; junction bases not matched to a gene: 4. This CDR3 is 15 amino acids long. In DNA form, the CDR3 reads TGTGCCAGCAGCTGGGGACAGGGGCAGAATTCACCCCTCCACTTT. Translated: CASSWGQGQNSPLHF.

V usage is TRBV25-1 and J usage is TRBJ2-5, with TRBD1 matching 9 bases. Trimming removed 4 bases from V and 5 bases from J; junction bases left unmatched: 5. The CDR3 contains 14 residues. From germline, CDR1 is MGHDK and CDR2 SYGVNS. Here the CDR3 reads CASSGDREAETQYF. DNA for the CDR3: TGTGCCAGCAGTGGGGACAGGGAGGCGGAGACCCAGTACTTC. Using reference TRBV25-1 and TRBJ2-5 for the parts outside the CDR3, the full variable domain is EADIYQTPRYLVIGTGKKITLECSQTMGHDKMYWYQQDPGMELHLIHYSYGVNSTEKGDLSSESTVSRIRTEHFPLTLESARPSHTSQYLCASSGDREAETQYFGPGTRLLVL.

This rearrangement joins TRBV9 to TRBJ2-5; 7 positions match TRBD1. This CDR3 comprises 15 residues. Per germline, CDR1 SGDLS and CDR2 YYNGEE. V was pared by 4 bases and J by 4 bases, with 10 bases of the junction left unmatched. Here the CDR3 DNA reads TGTGCCAGCAGCAGCCACGGGACAGTCGGAGAGACCCAGTACTTC. This encodes CASSSHGTVGETQYF.

By sample share, this clone is medium-sized (0.01 to 0.1%). This sequence joins TRBV13 and TRBJ2-7, with 11 bases identical to TRBD2. V shed 5 bases, J shed 2 bases, and the junction held 8 bases outside the gene matches. CDR1 is PRHDT, CDR2 FYEKMQ, per germline (reference sequence). The CDR3 extends over 16 amino acids. In nucleotides, the CDR3 is TGTGCCAGCAGCCCAGCGGGTAGCGGGGGGGCCTACGAGCAGTACTTC. Protein product: CASSPAGSGGAYEQYF.

V usage is TRBV5-5 and J usage is TRBJ1-5, with D unresolved. The CDR3 spans 16 residues. From germline, CDR1 is SGHKS and CDR2 YYEKEE (reference sequence). The ends were cut back, 2 bases at V and 1 base at J, with 13 bases in the middle. CDR3 residues: CASSLDTPVSNQPQHF. CDR3 sequence (DNA): TGTGCCAGCAGCTTAGATACACCCGTCAGCAATCAGCCCCAGCATTTT. Variable domain in full (rest from reference TRBV5-5 and TRBJ1-5): DAGVTQSPTHLIKTRGQQVTLRCSPISGHKSVSWYQQVLGQGPQFIFQYYEKEERGRGNFPDRFSARQFPNYSSELNVNALLLGDSALYLCASSLDTPVSNQPQHFGDGTRLSIL.

The table lists this clone with a count of one. V and J are TRBV5-1 and TRBJ2-7; 7 nucleotides line up with TRBD1. The CDR3 sequence is 20 residues long. Germline CDR1 and CDR2: SGHRS and YFSETQ. Trimming took 4 bases from V and 3 from J; bases not matched to a gene: 25. The CDR3 DNA sequence: TGCGCCAGCAGCGACCTCGGACAGGATTCAACCTATTACCGTTTCTACGAGCAGTACTTC. Amino acid sequence: CASSDLGQDSTYYRFYEQYF.

The chain has TRBV6-5 and TRBJ1-6; 9 nucleotides match TRBD1. Germline-derived CDR1 and CDR2 are MNHEY and SVGAGI. V lost 5 bases, J lost 10 bases, and 6 bases stayed unmatched. This CDR3 spans 14 amino acids. The CDR3 DNA is TGTGCCAGCAGTCTACAGGGGGCTGGGTCACCCCTCCACTTT. This sequence encodes CASSLQGAGSPLHF.

This chain uses TRBV21-1 with TRBJ1-2. TRBV21-1 is noted as a pseudogene. The length of the CDR3 is 14 residues. CDR3 sequence reads: CASSKAGSGYGYTF. The CDR3 DNA follows: TGTGCCAGCAGCAAAGCAGGGAGCGGCTATGGCTACACCTTC.

The V gene is TRBV6-5, the J gene TRBJ1-5; 7 bases are shared with TRBD1. This CDR3 region has 15 residues. The germline V gene encodes CDR1 MNHEY and CDR2 SVGAGI. Trimming at V came to 6 bases and at J to 2 bases, leaving 7 bases not matched to a gene. CDR3 sequence (DNA): TGTGCCAGCAGGCGACAGGGAGTAGGCAATCAGCCCCAGCATTTT. Translating it yields CASRRQGVGNQPQHF.

The V gene is TRBV4-3, the J gene TRBJ1-5; perhaps TRBD1 as D (5 bases). Per germline, CDR1 LGHNA and CDR2 YSLEER. This CDR3 contains 16 residues. V was shortened by 0 bases and J by 4 bases, with 13 bases between the two germline ends. CDR3 sequence: CASSQDRGGSNQPQHF. CDR3 bases: TGCGCCAGCAGCCAAGATCGGGGGGGATCAAATCAGCCCCAGCATTTT.

This chain uses TRBV5-1 with TRBJ2-7, with D tentatively TRBD2 (7 bases). The CDR3 has 14 amino acids. The V and J ends lost 4 bases and 2 bases respectively, with 13 bases between them. The germline CDR1 and CDR2 sequences are SGHRS and YFSETQ. CDR3 in DNA: TGCGCCAGCAGCCCCACAGGGACTACCTACGAGCAGTACTTC. Its protein product is CASSPTGTTYEQYF.

This clone turned up a few times. The chain joins TRBV3-1 (or the pseudogene TRBV3-2) to TRBJ2-4, with D tentatively TRBD2 (6 bases). From germline, CDR1 is LGHDT and CDR2 YNNKEL (reference sequence). The CDR3 spans 13 residues. V lost 1 base and J lost 5, with 6 bases in between. This CDR3 is CASSQAGENIQYF. CDR3 coding DNA: TGTGCCAGCAGCCAAGCGGGGGAAAACATTCAGTACTTC.